The 31 T cell receptor beta chains listed next were all sequenced from one sample in a study of shared clonotypes between healthy human individuals. Naive-designated CD8 cells lacked CD45RO, were positively enriched for CCR7, and omitted terminally differentiated effector memory CD45RA+ cells. TCRdb's table, derived via immunoSEQ multiplex PCR, lists solely in-frame clones and lacks some. The sample contains hundreds of thousands of clones, 80% to 95% of which appear only once. The source material was naive CD8+ T cells sorted from blood. Receptors were obtained from a man aged 30 to 39 in good health.

The chain combines TRBV9 with TRBJ2-7; D unresolved. The CDR3 runs to 12 residues. Trimming removed 0 bases at V and 3 bases at J, with 4 bases between. The germline gives CDR1 SGDLS, CDR2 YYNGEE. Here the CDR3 reads CASSVVLYEQYF. The CDR3 DNA follows: TGTGCCAGCAGCGTAGTTCTCTACGAGCAGTACTTC.

This clone was picked up one time. The chain carries TRBV7-9 and TRBJ1-2; unclear D gene. Trimming cost V 6 bases and J 4 bases, with 9 bases left between them. Germline values: CDR1 SEHNR, CDR2 FQNEAQ (reference sequence). The CDR3 has 12 residues. The CDR3 DNA is TGTGCCAGCAGTTCCGGGCCCTATGGCTACACCTTC. Its translation is CASSSGPYGYTF.

V and J are TRBV27 and TRBJ2-7; 7 bases align to TRBD1. Germline V CDR1 and CDR2: MNHEY, SMNVEV (reference sequence). The CDR3 covers 15 residues. V lost 2 bases, J lost 3 bases, and 7 bases stayed unmatched. As DNA, the CDR3 is TGTGCCAGCAGTTTAGACAGGGCTCATGACTACGAGCAGTACTTC. Translated: CASSLDRAHDYEQYF.

This chain uses TRBV2 with TRBJ2-3; 7 positions agree with TRBD2. Germline lookup yields CDR1 SNHLY and CDR2 FYNNEI. CDR3 length equals 15 residues. The V segment lost 4 bases and the J segment 1 base; nucleotides outside the gene matches: 5. CDR3 protein: CASSGGSYGTDTQYF. DNA for the CDR3: TGTGCCAGCAGTGGCGGGAGCTACGGCACAGATACGCAGTATTTT.

The V and J genes are TRBV9 and TRBJ1-2, with 7 bases lining up with TRBD1. Trimming removed 1 base from V and 2 bases from J; junction bases left unmatched: 5. Germline values: CDR1 SGDLS, CDR2 YYNGEE. The CDR3 has 15 amino acids. The CDR3 here is CASSVTDRPNYGYTF. CDR3 DNA sequence: TGTGCCAGCAGCGTAACGGACAGGCCGAACTATGGCTACACCTTC.

V is TRBV9 and J is TRBJ2-1; 15 nucleotides line up with TRBD2. The V segment lost 3 bases and the J segment 8 bases; nucleotides outside the gene matches: 3. The CDR3 contains 15 residues. Germline V gene sequence: CDR1 SGDLS, CDR2 YYNGEE. The CDR3 bases are TGTGCCAGCAGCGGGCGGACTAGCGGGAGGGATGAGCAGTTCTTC. Its translation: CASSGRTSGRDEQFF.

The chain employs TRBV27 and TRBJ2-3; 10 nucleotides agree with TRBD2. The germline V gene encodes CDR1 MNHEY and CDR2 SMNVEV (reference sequence). V lost 0 bases, J lost 2 bases, and 14 bases stayed unmatched. The CDR3 extends over 20 amino acids. Written as DNA, the CDR3 is TGTGCCAGCAGTTTATCGATGATCAGGACTAGCGGAGAAGCCACAGATACGCAGTATTTT. It yields the protein CASSLSMIRTSGEATDTQYF.

V is TRBV7-9 and J is TRBJ2-1; 9 nucleotides line up with TRBD2. There are 17 residues in the CDR3. The J segment lost 3 bases and the V segment lost 5 bases, leaving 11 bases of the junction unmatched. Germline loops: CDR1 SEHNR, CDR2 FQNEAQ (reference sequence). CDR3 coding DNA: TGTGCCAGCAGCCTGGACCCACTAGCGGGCCACTACAATGAGCAGTTCTTC. This sequence encodes CASSLDPLAGHYNEQFF.

The chain links TRBV5-1 to TRBJ2-3, with 10 bases identical to TRBD1. V lost 1 base and J lost 5; bases outside the gene matches: 10. CDR1 and CDR2 (germline): SGHRS, YFSETQ. The CDR3 runs 17 residues. The CDR3 DNA sequence: TGCGCCAGCAGCTTGCCGGAGGAGGGGACAGGGGAAGATACGCAGTATTTT. It translates to CASSLPEEGTGEDTQYF.

This clone was detected once. This chain uses TRBV7-8 with TRBJ2-7, with 8 nucleotides matching TRBD1. V lost 7 bases, J lost 2 bases, and 10 bases stayed unmatched. The CDR3 loop spans 15 amino acids. Germline-derived CDR1 and CDR2 are SGHVS and FQNEAQ. CDR3 DNA sequence: TGTGCCAGCACCAAGTACCGGGACAGGACCTACGAGCAGTACTTC. Its translation: CASTKYRDRTYEQYF.

The chain couples TRBV9 to TRBJ2-7; 8 bases map to TRBD2. V shed 4 bases, J shed 4 bases, and the junction held 13 bases outside the gene matches. Germline V gives CDR1 SGDLS, CDR2 YYNGEE. This CDR3 is 16 amino acids long. CDR3 amino acids: CASSPSGGAGVYEQYF. CDR3 sequence (DNA): TGTGCCAGCAGCCCCAGCGGGGGAGCGGGAGTTTACGAGCAGTACTTC.

This chain joins TRBV7-6 and TRBJ1-3, with 7 bases fitting TRBD1. CDR1 is SGHVS, CDR2 FNYEAQ, per germline. V lost 6 bases and J lost 8; bases outside the gene matches: 7. The length of the CDR3 is 13 residues. DNA of the CDR3: TGTGCCAGCAGACCGACAGGGAGTTACACCATATATTTT. Translated: CASRPTGSYTIYF.

The chain links TRBV13 to TRBJ2-2; D is uncertain. CDR1 and CDR2 (germline): PRHDT, FYEKMQ (reference sequence). V was cut by 5 bases and J by 2 bases, with 6 bases left in between. The CDR3 spans 13 residues. CDR3 amino acids: CASSPDNTGELFF. CDR3 sequence (DNA): TGTGCCAGCAGCCCAGACAACACCGGGGAGCTGTTTTTT.

This chain uses TRBV19 with TRBJ1-5; 9 bases fit TRBD1. The CDR3 covers 14 residues. J gave up 4 bases and V 6 bases, and 4 bases lay outside the gene matches. CDR1 and CDR2 from the germline V gene are LNHDA and SQIVND (reference sequence). The CDR3 loop reads CASSGQGYNQPQHF. The CDR3 region has the DNA TGTGCCAGTAGCGGACAGGGGTATAATCAGCCCCAGCATTTT.

The genes are TRBV6-5 and TRBJ2-1, with 7 bases identical to TRBD1. V trimming: 5 bases; J trimming: 10 bases; junction bases outside the gene matches: 8. The CDR3 length is 13 residues. Per the germline V gene, CDR1 is MNHEY and CDR2 is SVGAGI. The DNA for the CDR3 is TGTGCCAGCAGTCAGTGGACAGGCGGGGAGCAGTTCTTC. The encoded protein is CASSQWTGGEQFF.

The chain employs TRBV9 and TRBJ2-7, with 15 bases matching TRBD2. In germline, CDR1 is SGDLS, CDR2 YYNGEE. The CDR3 is 19 residues long. The V segment lost 4 bases and the J segment 2 bases; nucleotides outside the gene matches: 13. The DNA of the CDR3 is TGTGCCAGCAGCCCAAAGCTGGGGACTAGCGGGAGGCCCCCCTACGAGCAGTACTTC. It translates to CASSPKLGTSGRPPYEQYF.

The rearrangement uses TRBV5-1 and TRBJ2-1; 9 bases are a match to TRBD2. Trimming removed 4 bases from V and 0 bases from J; junction bases left unmatched: 2. CDR3 length equals 15 residues. The germline gives CDR1 SGHRS, CDR2 YFSETQ. The CDR3 protein is CASSRSGSSYNEQFF. The CDR3 nucleotides read TGCGCCAGCAGCCGTAGCGGGAGCTCCTACAATGAGCAGTTCTTC.

This clone has a single count. V usage is TRBV7-9 and J usage is TRBJ2-7; no clear D. Germline assignment: CDR1 SEHNR and CDR2 FQNEAQ (reference sequence). The CDR3 sequence is 14 residues long. V lost 1 base and J 5 bases, leaving 12 bases between the germline ends. The CDR3 protein is CASSLGEVPNEQYF. The CDR3 nucleotides read TGTGCCAGCAGCTTAGGTGAGGTTCCCAACGAGCAGTACTTC.

The count of this clone is one. This chain uses TRBV4-1 with TRBJ2-3; a possible D gene is TRBD1 (6 bases). V lost 2 bases and J 3 bases, leaving 9 bases between the germline ends. CDR1 is MGHRA and CDR2 is YSYEKL in the germline V gene. The CDR3 loop spans 14 amino acids. The CDR3 loop reads CASSQYTGTDTQYF. The CDR3 DNA reads TGCGCCAGCAGCCAATATACAGGGACAGATACGCAGTATTTT.

This chain joins TRBV27 and TRBJ2-5; 13 bases map to TRBD2. The germline CDR1 and CDR2 sequences are MNHEY and SMNVEV (reference sequence). Trimming at V came to 6 bases and at J to 5 bases, leaving 9 bases not matched to a gene. The CDR3 covers 16 residues. The CDR3 reads CASRAGLAGVRETQYF. The CDR3 coding sequence is TGTGCCAGCAGAGCCGGACTAGCGGGAGTGAGGGAGACCCAGTACTTC.

The chain uses TRBV19 and TRBJ2-1; D gene uncertain. Germline loops: CDR1 LNHDA, CDR2 SQIVND (reference sequence). The CDR3 totals 17 residues. V was trimmed by 7 bases and J by 2 bases, leaving 21 bases between them. The CDR3 loop is CASTNYGLAGPYNEQFF. The CDR3 DNA follows: TGTGCCAGTACCAACTACGGCCTCGCTGGGCCCTACAATGAGCAGTTCTTC.

The genes are TRBV6-5 and TRBJ2-1, with a tentative D call TRBD1 (6 bases). The CDR3 covers 14 residues. CDR1 and CDR2 (germline): MNHEY, SVGAGI. V lost 2 bases to trimming and J lost 3 bases, with 8 bases between them. Written as DNA, the CDR3 is TGTGCCAGCAGTTACAGGGGACACTACAATGAGCAGTTCTTC. Translated, it gives CASSYRGHYNEQFF.

The V call is TRBV18, the J call TRBJ2-1, with D tentatively TRBD2 (6 bases). This CDR3 has 17 amino acids. The V end lost 2 bases, the J end lost 6 bases, and 20 bases lay between the germline ends. Germline V gives CDR1 KGHSH, CDR2 LQKENI. The CDR3 protein is CASSPKLGGIVPNEQFF. DNA for the CDR3: TGTGCCAGCTCACCAAAATTGGGCGGGATAGTCCCCAATGAGCAGTTCTTC. Filled out from reference TRBV18 and TRBJ2-1, the complete variable domain reads NAGVMQNPRHLVRRRGQEARLRCSPMKGHSHVYWYRQLPEEGLKFMVYLQKENIIDESGMPKERFSAEFPKEGPSILRIQQVVRGDSAAYFCASSPKLGGIVPNEQFFGPGTRLTVL.

The chain couples TRBV4-1 to TRBJ2-7; TRBD2 aligns across 9 bases. The germline CDR1 and CDR2 sequences are MGHRA and YSYEKL. The CDR3 covers 15 residues. V trimming: 4 bases; J trimming: 7 bases; junction bases outside the gene matches: 11. CDR3: CASSLAGVGTGEQYF. The CDR3, as DNA: TGCGCCAGCAGCCTAGCGGGAGTTGGGACGGGGGAGCAGTACTTC.

The rearrangement joins TRBV28 to TRBJ1-1; D gene ambiguous. Germline V gene lookup returns CDR1 MDHEN and CDR2 SYDVKM. The CDR3 length is 15 residues. Trimming shortened V by 6 bases and J by 0 bases, and 14 bases separated the two germline ends. DNA for the CDR3: TGTGCCAGCAGCCCACCTCGGGAACTGAACACTGAAGCTTTCTTT. It codes for CASSPPRELNTEAFF.

V and J are TRBV4-1 and TRBJ1-1, with 7 bases identical to TRBD1. The CDR3 extends over 15 amino acids. Trimming cost V 0 bases and J 5 bases; bases outside gene matches: 6. CDR1 MGHRA and CDR2 YSYEKL come from the germline V gene. The CDR3 reads CASSQEQTGVTEAFF. The CDR3 nucleotides read TGCGCCAGCAGCCAAGAGCAAACAGGGGTTACTGAAGCTTTCTTT.

J is TRBJ2-2 and V is TRBV9, with D perhaps TRBD2 (6 bases). The CDR3 has 13 amino acids. In germline, CDR1 is SGDLS, CDR2 YYNGEE. V lost 6 bases and J 6 bases, leaving 12 bases between the germline ends. The CDR3 DNA reads as TGTGCCAGCATCGGGACTCGGCCCGGGGAGCTGTTTTTT. It is translated as CASIGTRPGELFF.

This clone is a singleton in its sample. This chain uses TRBV19 with TRBJ2-2; 13 bases match TRBD2. The CDR3 has 16 residues. CDR1 LNHDA and CDR2 SQIVND come from the germline V gene (reference sequence). Unmatched junction bases numbered 10, after V lost 8 bases and J lost 7 bases. The CDR3: CASSRTSGRFGGELFF. The CDR3 coding sequence is TGTGCCAGTTCGAGGACTAGCGGGAGATTCGGCGGGGAGCTGTTTTTT.

The V and J genes are TRBV10-3 and TRBJ1-4, with D maybe TRBD1 (6 bases). The ends were cut back, 3 bases at V and 8 bases at J, with 13 bases in the middle. The CDR3 totals 14 residues. Germline assignment: CDR1 ENHRY and CDR2 SYGVKD. This CDR3 reads CAISDVERGEKLFF. As DNA, the CDR3 is TGTGCCATCAGTGACGTGGAGAGGGGGGAAAAACTGTTTTTT.

This clone was counted once. The junction and the germline gene differ at one end; a read error may be behind it. The rearrangement links TRBV7-9 to TRBJ2-1; tentatively, D is TRBD2 (5 bases). Per the germline V gene, CDR1 is SEHNR and CDR2 is FQNEAQ (reference sequence). The CDR3 is 16 residues long. CDR3 coding DNA: TGTGCCAGCAGATTAGCTGCACCGGGAATTGGCAATGAGCAGTTCTTC. Its translation: CASRLAAPGIGNEQFF.

The chain couples TRBV7-6 to TRBJ2-3; TRBD2 matches at 8 bases. Germline V gene data show CDR1 as SGHVS and CDR2 as FNYEAQ. The CDR3 has 17 amino acids. Trimming cost V 1 base and J 2 bases; bases outside gene matches: 8. As DNA, the CDR3 is TGTGCCAGCAGCTTAGTTACTAGCGGAGGGCTCACAGATACGCAGTATTTT. Protein product: CASSLVTSGGLTDTQYF. The full variable domain, with the rest looked up from reference TRBV7-6 and TRBJ2-3, is GAGVSQSPRYKVTKRGQDVALRCDPISGHVSLYWYRQALGQGPEFLTYFNYEAQQDKSGLPNDRFSAERPEGSISTLTIQRTEQRDSAMYRCASSLVTSGGLTDTQYFGPGTRLTVL.